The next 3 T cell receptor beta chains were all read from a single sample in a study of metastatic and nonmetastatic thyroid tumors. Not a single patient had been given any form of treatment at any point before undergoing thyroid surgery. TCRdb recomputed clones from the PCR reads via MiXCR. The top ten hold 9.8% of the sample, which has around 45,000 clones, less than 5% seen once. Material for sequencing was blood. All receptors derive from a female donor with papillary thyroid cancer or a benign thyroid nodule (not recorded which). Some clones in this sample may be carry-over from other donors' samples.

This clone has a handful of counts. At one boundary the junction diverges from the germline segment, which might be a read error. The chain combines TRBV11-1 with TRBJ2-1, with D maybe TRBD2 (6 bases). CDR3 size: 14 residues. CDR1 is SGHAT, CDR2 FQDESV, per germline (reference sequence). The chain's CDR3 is CASGPGRGRNEQFF. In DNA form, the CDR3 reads TGTGCCAGCGGCCCCGGGAGAGGGAGGAATGAGCAGTTCTTT.

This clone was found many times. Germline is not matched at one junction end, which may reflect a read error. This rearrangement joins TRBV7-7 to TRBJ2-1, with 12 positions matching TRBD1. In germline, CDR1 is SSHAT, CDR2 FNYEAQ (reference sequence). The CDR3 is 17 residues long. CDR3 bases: TGTGCTAGCAGTTTAGGCCCGGGACAGGGGGCGCACAATGAGCAGTTCTTC. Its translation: CASSLGPGQGAHNEQFF.

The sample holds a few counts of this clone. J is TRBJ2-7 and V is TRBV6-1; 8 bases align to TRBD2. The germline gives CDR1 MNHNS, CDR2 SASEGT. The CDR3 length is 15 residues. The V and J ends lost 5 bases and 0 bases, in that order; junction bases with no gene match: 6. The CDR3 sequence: CASSIRGGSSYEQYF. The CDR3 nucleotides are TGTGCCAGCAGTATCCGGGGGGGTAGCTCCTACGAGCAGTACTTC.